This T cell receptor beta chain is from a study of blood T cells in healthy people across ages. At the level of the study: Per two T cells, template switching captured roughly one barcoded beta molecule.

Sample-barcoded 5' priming and a J-beta primer mix drove a second PCR of 7 to 11 cycles. Template switching added a 12-random-nucleotide identifier to every cDNA molecule. MiXCR was run by TCRdb on the 5' RACE reads, yielding one entry per CDR3 protein. The repertoire holds about 1.4 million distinct CDR3 sequences, with around 59% as singletons. The length of the CDR3 is 16 residues. The germline gives CDR1 DFQATT, CDR2 SNEGSKA (reference sequence). V lost 0 bases and J lost 10, with 22 bases in between. The V call is TRBV20-1, the J call TRBJ2-1, with TRBD2 as a possible D gene (5 bases). Specimen: blood. The TCR comes from a man aged 18 to 35 in good health. Here the CDR3 reads CSARDRLGNGVWEQFF. The CDR3 DNA sequence: TGCAGTGCTAGAGATCGGTTGGGGAACGGGGTTTGGGAGCAGTTCTTC.